The rows below give T cell receptor beta chains drawn from one sample of a study of sequential checkpoint blockade in melanoma. Method: immunoSEQ multiplex PCR; TCRdb's copy keeps in-frame clones and lacks some. The sample shows some 15,000 clones, 90% to 95% of them seen only once. Sequencing used CD8+ T cells sorted from blood (inferred from file names), obtained from a patient given nivolumab and ipilimumab in sequence. These receptors were collected from a human donor with melanoma. The CDR3 runs from the conserved cysteine through the conserved F or W. A D gene is named only where the DNA matches it firmly. Clone size, where shown, is once, few, many, or a class for clones that have expanded.

CDR3 length	V gene	J gene	D gene	clone size	CDR3 protein	CDR3 DNA
13	TRBV2	TRBJ1-2	TRBD1	.	CASTGTGLYGYTF	TGTGCCAGCACGGGGACAGGGCTTTATGGCTACACCTTC
15	TRBV9	TRBJ1-3	.	.	CASSAQGISGNTIYF	TGTGCCAGCAGCGCCCAGGGGATCTCTGGAAACACCATATATTTT
15	TRBV28	TRBJ2-7	.	.	CASSLRADISYEQYF	TGTGCCAGCAGTTTAAGGGCGGACATCTCCTACGAGCAGTACTTC
15	TRBV7-8	TRBJ1-5	.	.	CASSLGEGSVQPQHF	TGTGCCAGCAGCTTAGGTGAGGGCTCCGTTCAGCCCCAGCATTTT
13	TRBV9	TRBJ2-7	.	.	CASSEGTTYEQYF	TGTGCCAGCAGCGAGGGGACAACCTACGAGCAGTACTTC
16	TRBV5-8	TRBJ1-4	TRBD1	.	CASSRDRGTPNEKLFF	TGTGCCAGCAGCAGGGACAGGGGCACCCCGAATGAAAAACTGTTTTTT
18	TRBV4-3	TRBJ2-7	TRBD2	.	CASSQDWGMVAGQYEQYF	TGCGCCAGCAGCCAAGATTGGGGGATGGTAGCGGGGCAATACGAGCAGTACTTC
16	TRBV4-3	TRBJ1-2	.	.	CASSQGGGRPNYGYTF	TGCGCCAGCAGCCAAGGTGGAGGGCGGCCTAACTATGGCTACACCTTC
13	TRBV14	TRBJ1-2	TRBD1	.	CASSQGDRIGYTF	TGTGCCAGCAGCCAAGGGGACAGGATTGGCTACACCTTC
14	TRBV5-1	TRBJ1-5	TRBD1	.	CATTDRDGNQPQHF	TGCGCCACTACCGACAGGGATGGCAATCAGCCCCAGCATTTT
14	TRBV4-1	TRBJ1-2	.	.	CASSQVPTGGGYTF	TGCGCCAGCAGCCAGGTCCCCACAGGAGGGGGCTACACCTTC
16	TRBV4-1	TRBJ1-5	TRBD1	.	CASSQDLSGQGPPQHF	TGCGCCAGCAGCCAAGATCTTTCGGGACAGGGCCCGCCCCAGCATTTT
13	TRBV28	TRBJ2-1	.	.	CASSVTPYNEQFF	TGTGCCAGCAGCGTAACACCGTACAATGAGCAGTTCTTC
17	TRBV5-4	TRBJ1-1	TRBD1	.	CASSLTAGGAVDTEAFF	TGTGCCAGCAGCTTGACGGCAGGGGGCGCGGTTGATACTGAAGCTTTCTTT
15	TRBV7-9	TRBJ2-6	.	few	CSISLTESGANVLTF	TGTTCCATCAGCTTAACCGAGTCTGGGGCCAACGTCCTGACTTTC
14	TRBV10-1	TRBJ1-4	TRBD1	.	CASTLGQGNEKLFF	TGCGCCAGCACCTTGGGACAGGGGAATGAAAAACTGTTTTTT
15	TRBV19	TRBJ1-5	TRBD1	.	CASSPRGTVGPPQHF	TGTGCCAGTAGTCCACGGGGGACAGTCGGTCCGCCCCAGCATTTT
12	TRBV6-6	TRBJ1-1	.	.	CASFPGGTEAFF	TGTGCCAGCTTTCCGGGGGGCACTGAAGCTTTCTTT
17	TRBV19	TRBJ1-5	TRBD1	.	CASSIWGTGYSNQPQHF	TGTGCCAGTAGTATTTGGGGGACAGGTTATAGCAATCAGCCCCAGCATTTT
13	TRBV29-1	TRBJ1-2	TRBD1	.	CSARTGQNYGYTF	TGCAGCGCCCGGACAGGGCAGAACTATGGCTACACCTTC
15	TRBV27	TRBJ2-7	TRBD1	once	CASSLGGQGGYEQYF	TGTGCCAGCAGTCTCGGGGGACAGGGGGGCTACGAGCAGTACTTC
14	TRBV29-1	TRBJ1-2	TRBD1	.	CSVEAGQGSYGYTF	TGCAGCGTTGAGGCGGGACAGGGGAGCTATGGCTACACCTTC
15	TRBV7-9	TRBJ2-7	.	.	CASSLDSLFSYEQYF	TGTGCCAGCAGCTTGGACAGCCTATTCTCCTACGAGCAGTACTTC
16	TRBV4-1	TRBJ1-1	.	.	CASSPQILLMNTEAFF	TGCGCCAGCAGCCCACAAATTCTGTTAATGAACACTGAAGCTTTCTTT
15	TRBV9	TRBJ1-6	TRBD1	.	CASSLTGGLNSPLHF	TGTGCCAGCAGCTTGACAGGGGGGCTTAATTCACCCCTCCACTTT
14	TRBV27	TRBJ1-5	TRBD1	once	CASSPGTGGQPQHF	TGTGCCAGCAGTCCCGGGACAGGGGGTCAGCCCCAGCATTTT
18	TRBV27	TRBJ2-6	.	.	CASSLSQQATSGANVLTF	TGTGCCAGCAGTTTATCGCAACAGGCTACCTCTGGGGCCAACGTCCTGACTTTC
13	TRBV6-6	TRBJ1-5	.	.	CASSRRQNQPQHF	TGTGCCAGCAGTCGGAGACAGAATCAGCCCCAGCATTTT
16	TRBV7-2	TRBJ2-7	TRBD2	once	CASSLLAGGPRDEQYF	TGTGCCAGCAGCTTACTAGCGGGAGGGCCTCGGGACGAGCAGTACTTC